A single sample gave rise to the 4 T cell receptor beta chains below, sequenced in a study of Graves' ophthalmopathy and Graves' hyperthyroidism. The authors amplified TCR beta CDR3 regions, and they did so from RNA transcripts for repertoire sequencing. RT-PCR with HTBI primers came first, then second-round multiplex PCR. TCRdb processed the multiplex PCR reads anew with MiXCR; each CDR3 protein has one entry. The data show under 350,000 distinct CDR3 sequences, roughly a sixth seen once. The sequencing input was peripheral blood. The receptor source for this set is an adult man with Graves' ophthalmopathy.

This clonotype has a count of ten or more. The chain uses TRBV30 and TRBJ1-5; D is possibly TRBD1 (6 bases). V was clipped by 2 bases and J by 7 bases, with 12 bases between them. This CDR3 region has 13 residues. The germline V gene has CDR1 GTSNPN and CDR2 SVGIG (reference sequence). This chain's CDR3 is CAWSTRGRQPQHF. The CDR3, as DNA: TGTGCCTGGAGTACCAGGGGACGCCAGCCCCAGCATTTT.

Only a few counts were recorded for this clonotype. The rearrangement uses TRBV6-5 and TRBJ1-2, with D possibly matching TRBD1 (6 bases). The V end lost 2 bases, the J end lost 5 bases, and 18 bases lay between the germline ends. Germline CDR1 and CDR2: MNHEY and SVGAGI. The CDR3 sequence is 16 residues long. The CDR3, as DNA: TGTGCCAGCAGTTACGAGGAGGGGACAAACCGTTATGGCTACACCTTC. Amino acid sequence: CASSYEEGTNRYGYTF.

Of note for this clonotype: A much larger clonotype is one base distant, so this may be a read error. The chain couples TRBV7-9 to TRBJ2-7; a weak D match, TRBD1 (6 bases). The V gene lost 5 bases and the J gene lost 8 bases, with 16 bases spanning the gap. The CDR3 has 13 amino acids. Per germline, CDR1 SEHNR and CDR2 FQNEAQ (reference sequence). The CDR3 reads CASSRVQGRKQYF. The CDR3 nucleotides read TGTGCCAGCAGCAGGGTACAGGGTCGTAAGCAGTACTTC.

For the CDR3, the DNA is TGTGCCAGCAGTTCCCGGACAGGGGGCTCGGGCTCGGAAGCTTTCTTT. Its translation: CASSSRTGGSGSEAFF. The chain has TRBV12-3 or TRBV12-4 and TRBJ1-1; 11 positions agree with TRBD1. CDR3 length: 16 amino acids. Trimming at V came to 4 bases and at J to 8 bases, leaving 12 bases not matched to a gene.